This T cell receptor (beta chain) was identified during a study of response to subunit inactivated influenza vaccine. From the RT-PCR reads, TCRdb called clonotypes with MiXCR, one entry per CDR3 protein. The sample shows 500,000 to 600,000 distinct CDR3 sequences, 14% of them seen only once. Germline-derived CDR1 and CDR2 are LGHNA and YNFKEQ. The ends were cut back, 1 base at V and 8 bases at J, with 9 bases in the middle. The CDR3 is 13 amino acids. The chain couples TRBV4-2 to TRBJ2-1, with D unresolved. The starting material was PBMCs from blood, obtained less than 13 days after vaccination. The sequence was collected from a man between 45 and 60 years old who received an inactivated influenza vaccine. In DNA form, the CDR3 reads TGTGCCAGCAGCCAAGTTCGAGTGGATGAGCAGTTCTTC. It specifies CASSQVRVDEQFF.